Below, one TCR beta chain is given with its context. Antigen: not known. Every immunoSEQ plate was one replicate of a subset's evenly spread DNA. Profiling relied on immunoSEQ multiplex PCR, and the TCRdb table lists in-frame clones only, not all of them. Seen here are fewer than 3 million clones, around 90% observed once, and the top ten hold approximately 0.41%. With V trimmed by 0 bases and J by 4 bases, 3 bases remained unmatched. The CDR3 covers 16 residues. The germline V gene has CDR1 LNHNV and CDR2 YYDKDF (reference sequence). This entry is derived from a study of shared clonotypes between healthy human individuals. Study-wide results and caveats: What naive subsets generally showed was a larger estimated richness than memory subsets showed. Large sequencing depth failed to make sorted-subset sequencing complete, rarefaction showed.

The receptor was isolated from a man in his late teens or twenties in good health. Some clones in this sample may be carry-over from other donors' samples. The chain joins TRBV15 to TRBJ2-5, with 12 nucleotides matching TRBD1. Sequenced: naive CD4+ T cells from PBMCs. The subset here: CD45RA+ positively selected. CDR3 nucleotide sequence: TGTGCCACCAGCAGAGATGGGACAGGGGGCGGAGAGACCCAGTACTTC. Its protein is CATSRDGTGGGETQYF. Looking up the rest from reference TRBV15 and TRBJ2-5 gives the full variable domain: DAMVIQNPRYQVTQFGKPVTLSCSQTLNHNVMYWYQQKSSQAPKLLFHYYDKDFNNEADTPDNFQSRRPNTSFCFLDIRSPGLGDTAMYLCATSRDGTGGGETQYFGPGTRLLVL.